This passage covers 9 T cell receptor beta chains from one sample sequenced in a study of beta chain features in type 1 diabetes. Expressed TCRB transcripts were sequenced because the entire RNA isolate underwent reverse transcription. Clones were read by immunoSEQ multiplex PCR, and TCRdb kept only the in-frame ones, dropping some. The table includes 400,000 to 500,000 clones, roughly 13% detected once. Source material: naive CD4+ T cells from blood. These receptors all come from a young man in good health.

This chain connects TRBV7-2 to TRBJ2-5; 8 nucleotides line up with TRBD2. The germline CDR1 and CDR2 sequences are SGHTA and FQGNSA. This CDR3 comprises 16 residues. J lost 5 bases, V lost 4 bases, and 12 bases had no gene match. CDR3 region: CASSSTPGLVMETQYF. The CDR3 DNA follows: TGTGCCAGCAGCTCGACTCCGGGACTAGTAATGGAGACCCAGTACTTC.

This clone was detected a few times. Other nucleotide sequences from this sample produce the same CDR3. The V gene is TRBV15, the J gene TRBJ2-5; 7 bases line up with TRBD1. Germline V gene sequence: CDR1 LNHNV, CDR2 YYDKDF (reference sequence). CDR3 length: 15 residues. J lost 5 bases, V lost 1 base, and 7 bases had no gene match. DNA of the CDR3: TGTGCCACCAGCAGAGGGACAGGTAGTCAGGAGACCCAGTACTTC. Residues: CATSRGTGSQETQYF.

The V gene is TRBV5-1, the J gene TRBJ2-1; 10 bases align to TRBD1. Trimming removed 4 bases from V and 9 bases from J; junction bases left unmatched: 7. The length of the CDR3 is 14 residues. The germline V gene encodes CDR1 SGHRS and CDR2 YFSETQ. The CDR3 DNA reads as TGCGCCAGCAGCCCCCGACAGGGGGCAGGTGAGCAGTTCTTC. Translation: CASSPRQGAGEQFF.

The chain links TRBV20-1 to TRBJ2-5, with D unclear. The CDR3 loop spans 11 amino acids. The germline V and J ends were trimmed by 3 bases and 4 bases, with 6 bases remaining between them. CDR1 DFQATT and CDR2 SNEGSKA come from the germline V gene (reference sequence). In DNA form, the CDR3 reads TGCAGTGCTAGCCACGTAGAGACCCAGTACTTC. This encodes CSASHVETQYF.

The CDR3 loop is CASSIRTGNVGTEAFF. The CDR3 nucleotides read TGTGCCAGCAGCATTCGGACAGGCAACGTGGGGACTGAAGCTTTCTTT. The chain recombines TRBV9 with TRBJ1-1; 7 bases are shared with TRBD1. The germline CDR1 and CDR2 sequences are SGDLS and YYNGEE. This CDR3 region has 16 residues. V lost 4 bases, J lost 5 bases, and 14 bases stayed unmatched.

The chain carries TRBV7-2 and TRBJ2-3, with D maybe TRBD2 (7 bases). The CDR3 spans 15 residues. V gave up 5 bases and J gave up 5 bases, with 17 bases separating them. The germline V gene has CDR1 SGHTA and CDR2 FQGNSA. The CDR3 region has the DNA TGTGCCAGCAGCCCACTAGTAGGGGGGGGAGATACGCAGTATTTT. Amino acids: CASSPLVGGGDTQYF. Full variable domain (remainder filled in from reference TRBV7-2 and TRBJ2-3): GAGVSQSPSNKVTEKGKDVELRCDPISGHTALYWYRQSLGQGLEFLIYFQGNSAPDKSGLPSDRFSAERTGGSVSTLTIQRTQQEDSAVYLCASSPLVGGGDTQYFGPGTRLTVL.

This clone has only a few counts. The chain carries TRBV9 and TRBJ2-6, with D possibly being TRBD1 (6 bases). V was clipped by 0 bases and J by 0 bases, with 16 bases between them. The CDR3 is 19 amino acids. Germline CDR1 and CDR2: SGDLS and YYNGEE. The CDR3 protein is CASSVDGPGVYSGANVLTF. The CDR3 DNA sequence: TGTGCCAGCAGCGTAGATGGGCCAGGGGTATACTCTGGGGCCAACGTCCTGACTTTC.

This clone was seen a handful of times. The chain uses TRBV18 and TRBJ2-7; D is ambiguous. The CDR3 is made up of 12 amino acids. Trimming pared 3 bases from V and 5 bases from J, leaving 8 bases between. CDR1 and CDR2 (germline): KGHSH, LQKENI. The CDR3 here is CASSPGSDEQYV. CDR3 bases: TGTGCCAGCTCACCTGGTTCGGACGAGCAGTACGTC.

This clone showed up just a few times. The chain recombines TRBV11-2 with TRBJ2-3; tentatively, D is TRBD2 (6 bases). Germline V lookup: CDR1 SGHAT, CDR2 FQNNGV. CDR3 length equals 16 residues. V was shortened by 1 base and J by 3 bases, with 14 bases between the two germline ends. DNA for the CDR3: TGTGCCAGCAGCTTAGGCCTGGACTACAGAACAGATACGCAGTATTTT. This translates into CASSLGLDYRTDTQYF.